These 21 T cell receptor beta chains came from one sample sequenced in a study of cytomegalovirus exposure and HLA in healthy donors. Some clones are missing from TCRdb's copy, which holds only in-frame ones; the method was immunoSEQ multiplex PCR. The sample holds 300,000 to 400,000 clones, 80% to 90% seen once. The sample taken for sequencing was PBMCs. The receptors were sampled from a woman in her late teens or twenties in good health and CMV-seronegative.

The J gene is TRBJ2-1, the V gene TRBV11-2, with 10 bases aligning to TRBD1. This CDR3 is built from 14 residues. Losses at the gene ends were 5 bases for V and 8 bases for J; bases not matched to a gene: 6. Germline CDR1 reads SGHAT; CDR2 reads FQNNGV. The CDR3 DNA follows: TGTGCCAGCAGCCACGGGACAGGGGTGGATGAGCAGTTCTTC. Protein sequence: CASSHGTGVDEQFF.

V usage is TRBV10-1 and J usage is TRBJ1-2; TRBD1 is a possible D gene (5 bases). CDR1 and CDR2 (germline): WNHNN, SYGVQD (reference sequence). The V end was cut by 2 bases, the J end by 3 bases, with 16 bases between. The CDR3 spans 16 residues. The CDR3 DNA follows: TGCGCCAGCAGTGAGACCTTCTCGGACAAATACTATGGCTACACCTTC. Encoded protein: CASSETFSDKYYGYTF.

V usage is TRBV30 and J usage is TRBJ2-5; 11 nucleotides match TRBD2. J gave up 2 bases and V 4 bases, and 18 bases lay outside the gene matches. The CDR3 has 19 residues. Germline assignment: CDR1 GTSNPN and CDR2 SVGIG (reference sequence). The CDR3 sequence is CAWNRARTSGGEGQETQYF. In nucleotides, the CDR3 is TGTGCCTGGAACAGAGCTAGAACTAGCGGGGGTGAGGGGCAAGAGACCCAGTACTTC.

This clone was counted once. The chain links TRBV12-5 to TRBJ2-7; D ambiguous. V shed 1 base and J shed 9 bases, with 13 bases lying between them. Germline assignment: CDR1 LGHNT and CDR2 FRNRAP. The CDR3 spans 13 residues. CDR3 sequence: CASGLAPGSRQYF. CDR3 nucleotide sequence: TGTGCTAGTGGTTTGGCCCCCGGTAGCAGGCAGTACTTC. The full variable domain, with the rest looked up from reference TRBV12-5 and TRBJ2-7, is DARVTQTPRHKVTEMGQEVTMRCQPILGHNTVFWYRQTMMQGLELLAYFRNRAPLDDSGMPKDRFSAEMPDATLATLKIQPSEPRDSAVYFCASGLAPGSRQYFGPGTRLTVT.

The J gene is TRBJ2-2, the V gene TRBV29-1, with 9 bases lining up with TRBD1. This CDR3 is built from 14 residues. Germline V lookup: CDR1 SQVTM, CDR2 ANQGSEA. The junction had 4 bases not matched to a gene; V was cut back by 7 bases and J by 1 base. DNA of the CDR3: TGCAGCGGGATGGGACAGGGGAACACCGGGGAGCTGTTTTTT. It is translated as CSGMGQGNTGELFF.

The chain uses TRBV27 and TRBJ2-7; no reliable D call. Germline values: CDR1 MNHEY, CDR2 SMNVEV (reference sequence). V shed 6 bases and J shed 1 base, with 10 bases lying between them. The CDR3 has 13 residues. Here the CDR3 reads CASSYKSSYEQYF. The CDR3, as DNA: TGTGCCAGCAGCTATAAGAGTTCCTACGAGCAGTACTTC.

The chain combines TRBV6-1 with TRBJ2-5; 8 nucleotides agree with TRBD2. V trimming: 6 bases; J trimming: 1 base; junction bases outside the gene matches: 7. The CDR3 is made up of 15 amino acids. Germline-derived CDR1 and CDR2 are MNHNS and SASEGT. CDR3 residues: CASSGLAGLQETQYF. The CDR3, as DNA: TGTGCCAGCAGCGGGCTAGCGGGCCTCCAAGAGACCCAGTACTTC.

The genes are TRBV2 and TRBJ1-2; D may be TRBD1 (5 bases). Germline values: CDR1 SNHLY, CDR2 FYNNEI. The CDR3 runs to 13 residues. Trimming took off 5 bases at V and 7 bases at J, with 14 bases between the two ends. The CDR3 DNA reads TGTGCCAGCAGTCTCAGGGCTGTTGGTGGCTACACCTTC. It codes for CASSLRAVGGYTF.

The genes are TRBV18 and TRBJ2-5; TRBD2 matches 10 bases. With 1 base clipped from V and 5 bases from J, the junction kept 7 bases outside the gene matches. Germline V lookup: CDR1 KGHSH, CDR2 LQKENI. The CDR3 sequence is 16 residues long. DNA for the CDR3: TGTGCCAGCTCACCACGCTGGCTAGCGGGAGTCGAGACCCAGTACTTC. This translates into CASSPRWLAGVETQYF.

The genes are TRBV7-9 and TRBJ2-7; D is unclear. V dropped 7 bases and J dropped 2 bases, with 18 bases sitting between them. Germline V gives CDR1 SEHNR, CDR2 FQNEAQ (reference sequence). The CDR3 has 15 amino acids. For the CDR3, the DNA is TGTGCCAGCACCCCCGGTGAAATGCGGACCTACGAGCAGTACTTC. Its protein is CASTPGEMRTYEQYF. Variable domain in full (rest from reference TRBV7-9 and TRBJ2-7): DTGVSQNPRHKITKRGQNVTFRCDPISEHNRLYWYRQTLGQGPEFLTYFQNEAQLEKSRLLSDRFSAERPKGSFSTLEIQRTEQGDSAMYLCASTPGEMRTYEQYFGPGTRLTVT.

This chain uses TRBV6-6 with TRBJ1-2; maybe TRBD1 (5 bases). CDR1 and CDR2 (germline): MNHNY, SVGAGI (reference sequence). The CDR3 extends over 14 amino acids. V dropped 5 bases and J dropped 3 bases, with 13 bases sitting between them. CDR3 sequence: CASSGGGPDYGYTF. Written as DNA, the CDR3 is TGTGCCAGCAGTGGGGGGGGACCGGACTATGGCTACACCTTC.

Here the CDR3 DNA reads TGTGCCAGCAGTGACGGTGGTAGCTCCGATGAGCAGTTCTTC. This translates into CASSDGGSSDEQFF. V and J are TRBV6-4 and TRBJ2-1; D not certain. Germline CDR1 is MRHNA and CDR2 is SNTAGT. V was shortened by 2 bases and J by 8 bases, with 13 bases between the two germline ends. The CDR3 totals 14 residues.

The chain combines TRBV4-1 with TRBJ1-2, with D hard to call. CDR1 is MGHRA, CDR2 YSYEKL, per germline. The CDR3 loop spans 13 amino acids. V was pared by 4 bases and J by 2 bases, with 8 bases between. The CDR3 region has the DNA TGCGCCAGCAGCCCCCAACAGAACTATGGCTACACCTTC. Amino acid sequence: CASSPQQNYGYTF.

This chain connects TRBV4-1 to TRBJ2-5; D is possibly TRBD2 (5 bases). V shed 1 base and J shed 5 bases, with 11 bases lying between them. Germline V gene lookup returns CDR1 MGHRA and CDR2 YSYEKL. This CDR3 has 14 residues. The CDR3 DNA is TGCGCCAGCAGCCAAGTCCCGGGAATGGAGACCCAGTACTTC. Its protein is CASSQVPGMETQYF.

The chain uses TRBV15 and TRBJ2-3; no definite D call. Trimming left V 0 bases short and J 4 bases short, with 5 bases between. Germline CDR1 and CDR2: LNHNV and YYDKDF (reference sequence). This CDR3 spans 13 amino acids. As DNA, the CDR3 is TGTGCCACCAGCAGAGAAGCTTCAGATACGCAGTATTTT. Encoded protein: CATSREASDTQYF.

The J gene is TRBJ2-5, the V gene TRBV6-1, with 7 bases fitting TRBD2. This CDR3 is built from 14 residues. V lost 10 bases, J lost 1 base, and 9 bases stayed unmatched. Germline V gives CDR1 MNHNS, CDR2 SASEGT. In DNA form, the CDR3 reads TGTGCCATCGCAGGTGGGGGGGGCCAAGAGACCCAGTACTTC. Translated, it gives CAIAGGGGQETQYF.

Notes on this clone: At one end, the junction sequence differs from germline, possibly due to a read error. The genes are TRBV30 and TRBJ1-5, with D perhaps matching TRBD1 (5 bases). This CDR3 spans 14 amino acids. Germline values: CDR1 GTSNPN, CDR2 SVGIG (reference sequence). The CDR3 DNA is TGTGCCTGGGGTGTTCAGGGTAGCAATCAGCCCCAGCATTTT. Its protein product is CAWGVQGSNQPQHF.

The chain links TRBV29-1 to TRBJ2-1; 7 nucleotides agree with TRBD2. Germline CDR1 SQVTM, CDR2 ANQGSEA. The CDR3 is made up of 15 amino acids. After removal of 4 bases from V and 0 bases from J, the junction contained 6 bases not matched to a gene. The CDR3 is CSVGTGEGSYNEQFF. In DNA, the CDR3 is TGCAGCGTTGGAACGGGGGAGGGCTCCTACAATGAGCAGTTCTTC.

The count of this clone is one. The chain's CDR3 is CASSIIQGMNTEAFF. The CDR3 region has the DNA TGTGCCAGCAGTATCATACAGGGAATGAACACTGAAGCTTTCTTT. The rearrangement uses TRBV6-6 and TRBJ1-1, with D perhaps TRBD1 (6 bases). CDR3 size: 15 residues. Germline CDR1 MNHNY, CDR2 SVGAGI (reference sequence). V was trimmed by 5 bases and J by 0 bases, leaving 13 bases between them.

The table lists this clone with a few counts. The V call is TRBV10-1, the J call TRBJ2-2; D gene ambiguous. Germline assignment: CDR1 WNHNN and CDR2 SYGVQD (reference sequence). The V end was cut by 9 bases, the J end by 4 bases, with 12 bases between. This CDR3 spans 13 amino acids. The CDR3 DNA reads as TGCGCCAGTGCTAGTTGGATCACCGGGGAGCTGTTTTTT. Translated: CASASWITGELFF.

The chain joins TRBV2 to TRBJ1-2, with D unclear. This CDR3 comprises 15 residues. Germline V gene sequence: CDR1 SNHLY, CDR2 FYNNEI. V was pared by 3 bases and J by 4 bases, with 15 bases between. The CDR3 is CASSDRLGESYGYTF. DNA for the CDR3: TGTGCCAGCAGTGATCGCCTAGGAGAGAGCTATGGCTACACCTTC.